A selection of T cell receptor beta chains follows, all from one sample in a study of shared clonotypes between healthy human individuals. Assay used: immunoSEQ multiplex PCR; TCRdb lists only in-frame clones, some missing. The repertoire holds millions of clones, with around 95% as singletons. The sample comprised naive CD4+ T cells sorted from blood. These TCRs come from a young man in good health. The CDR3 runs from the conserved cysteine through the conserved F or W. The D gene is left open where the match is weak.

CDR3 protein	CDR3 DNA	D gene	CDR3 length	V gene	J gene
CASSFTRQETQYF	TGTGCCAGCAGCTTCACAAGGCAAGAGACCCAGTACTTC	.	13	TRBV7-2	TRBJ2-5
CASSSGGEQYF	TGCGCCAGCAGTTCAGGGGGTGAGCAGTACTTC	TRBD1	11	TRBV10-1	TRBJ2-7
CASSIATGIFSADTQYF	TGTGCCAGTAGTATCGCGACAGGGATATTTTCGGCAGATACGCAGTATTTT	TRBD1	17	TRBV19	TRBJ2-3
CASSDRVAEAFF	TGTGCCAGCAGTGACAGAGTAGCTGAAGCTTTCTTT	.	12	TRBV6-4	TRBJ1-1
CASRAGTGTYEQYF	TGTGCCAGCAGGGCCGGGACAGGGACCTACGAGCAGTACTTC	TRBD1	14	TRBV11-2	TRBJ2-7
CASTLRGAGQNEKLFF	TGTGCCAGCACCTTAAGGGGGGCGGGCCAGAATGAAAAACTGTTTTTT	.	16	TRBV7-9	TRBJ1-4
CASSPFHSAQETQYF	TGTGCCAGCTCACCTTTCCATTCGGCCCAAGAGACCCAGTACTTC	.	15	TRBV18	TRBJ2-5
CASSLSLVFREQFF	TGTGCCAGCAGTTTATCTTTAGTTTTCAGGGAGCAGTTCTTC	.	14	TRBV27	TRBJ2-1
CASSFLGTSGRKDEQYF	TGTGCCAGCAGCTTTTTAGGGACTAGCGGGAGAAAGGACGAGCAGTACTTC	TRBD2	17	TRBV5-4	TRBJ2-7
CASPGRATNEKLFF	TGTGCCAGCCCTGGACGAGCAACTAATGAAAAACTGTTTTTT	.	14	TRBV25-1	TRBJ1-4
CASSPWEGSGNTIYF	TGCGCCAGCAGCCCGTGGGAAGGCTCTGGAAACACCATATATTTT	.	15	TRBV5-1	TRBJ1-3
CSARTGDGYTF	TGCAGTGCTAGGACAGGGGATGGCTACACCTTC	TRBD1	11	TRBV20-1	TRBJ1-2
CASIGQSTSGNTIYF	TGTGCCAGTATCGGACAGAGTACCTCTGGAAACACCATATATTTT	.	15	TRBV19	TRBJ1-3
CASSLVSGKGTGELFF	TGCGCCAGCAGCTTGGTTAGCGGGAAGGGCACCGGGGAGCTGTTTTTT	TRBD2	16	TRBV5-1	TRBJ2-2
CASSERGRGGTYEQYF	TGTGCCAGCAGTGAAAGGGGAAGGGGGGGGACCTACGAGCAGTACTTC	.	16	TRBV25-1	TRBJ2-7
CASSPDSFYGYTF	TGCGCCAGCAGCCCAGACAGCTTCTATGGCTACACCTTC	.	13	TRBV5-1	TRBJ1-2